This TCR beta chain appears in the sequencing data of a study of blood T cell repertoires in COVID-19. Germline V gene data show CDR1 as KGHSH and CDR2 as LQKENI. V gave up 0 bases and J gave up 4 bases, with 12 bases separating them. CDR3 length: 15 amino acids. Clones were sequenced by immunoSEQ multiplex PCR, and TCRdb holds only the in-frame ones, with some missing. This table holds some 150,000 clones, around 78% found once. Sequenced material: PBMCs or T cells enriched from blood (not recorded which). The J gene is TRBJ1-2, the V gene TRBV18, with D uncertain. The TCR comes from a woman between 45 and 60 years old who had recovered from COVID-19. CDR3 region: CASSPPEGTLYGYTF. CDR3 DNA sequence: TGTGCCAGCTCACCACCGGAGGGTACCCTCTATGGCTACACCTTC.